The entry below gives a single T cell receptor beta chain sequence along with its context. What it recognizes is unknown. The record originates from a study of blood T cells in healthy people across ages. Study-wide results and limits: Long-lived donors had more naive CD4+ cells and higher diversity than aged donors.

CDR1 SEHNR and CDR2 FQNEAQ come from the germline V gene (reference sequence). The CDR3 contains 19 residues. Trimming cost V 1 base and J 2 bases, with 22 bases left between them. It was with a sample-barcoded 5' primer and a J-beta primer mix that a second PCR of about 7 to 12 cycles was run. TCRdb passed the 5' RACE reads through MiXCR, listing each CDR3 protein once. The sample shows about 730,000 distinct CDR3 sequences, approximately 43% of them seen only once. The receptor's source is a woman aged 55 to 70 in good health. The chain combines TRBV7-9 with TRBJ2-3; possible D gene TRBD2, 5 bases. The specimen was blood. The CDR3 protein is CASSLGPSSLKGFTDTQYF. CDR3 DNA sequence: TGTGCCAGCAGCTTAGGTCCGTCTAGCCTGAAGGGATTCACAGATACGCAGTATTTT.